This is a list of T cell receptor beta chains from one sample in a study of Ad26.COV2.S vaccination and SARS-CoV-2 variants. The table came from immunoSEQ multiplex PCR; TCRdb's copy has only in-frame clones and leaves some out. The sample includes fewer than 600,000 clones, nearly 90% of them seen just once. The sequences come from peripheral blood, collected in a trial of Ad26.COV2.S vaccine versus placebo. The receptors derive from a person aged 18-65 years who received the Ad26.COV2.S COVID-19 vaccine or a placebo. The CDR3 runs from the conserved cysteine through the conserved F or W.

>TRBJ2-1|TRBV11-3
CASSSSGRTYNEQFF
>TRBJ1-5|TRBV2
CASSDVAQPQHF
>TRBJ2-2|TRBV5-1
CASSEQPNTGELFF
>TRBJ1-1|TRBV6-5
CASMGPHTEAFF
>TRBJ1-1|TRBV11-1
CASSLGPDRSEAFF
>TRBJ1-6|TRBV5-4
CASSLSLEDSPLHF
>TRBJ2-3|TRBV7-9
CASSPLAGGDTQYF
>TRBJ2-7|TRBV6-2/TRBV6-3
CASSSYGTRSVEQYF
>TRBJ2-1|TRBV5-1
CASSLATGTRWFF
>TRBJ1-2|TRBV4-2
CASSQDAPGLRGYTF
>TRBJ2-5|TRBV7-9
CASSPDRGGETQYF
>TRBJ2-3|TRBV29-1
CSVGTSVPDTQYF
>TRBJ1-2|TRBV15
CATSRGASGANYGYTF
>TRBJ1-1|TRBV4-2
CASSQTAGTGVMNTEAFF
>TRBJ2-3|TRBV4-1
CASSQDASGSTDTQYF
>TRBJ2-1|TRBV4-1
CASSQEGSYNEQFF
>TRBJ2-5|TRBV7-7
CASSLGASQETQYF
>TRBJ2-1|TRBV2
CASSAWTGRNNEQFF
>TRBJ1-5|TRBV7-9
CASSNGTFFSNQPQHF
>TRBJ2-1|TRBV5-1
CASSLDAPAYNEQFF
>TRBJ1-6|TRBV2
CASRRTGGSPLHF
>TRBJ1-1|TRBV27
CASRRNTEAFF
>TRBJ1-1|TRBV9
CASSVVGNGNTEAFF
>TRBJ2-3|TRBV10-1
CASSESELAGGTDTQYF
>TRBJ1-2|TRBV7-2
CASSWGESYGYTF
>TRBJ1-5|TRBV2
CASSDFGSQPQHF
>TRBJ1-6|TRBV25-1
CASTHGYSPLHF
>TRBJ2-2|TRBV13
CASSPQLAGELFF
>TRBJ2-3|TRBV6-5
CASRVGKGNTDTQYF
>TRBJ2-1|TRBV7-8
CASSLVLAGGPGQFF
>TRBJ2-5|TRBV5-1
CASSLVVSLETQYF
>TRBJ1-4|TRBV7-9
CASSRSRAAGLETEKLFF
>TRBJ2-1|TRBV18
CASSPRQTGNEQFF
>TRBJ1-5|TRBV28
CASSLPDRGNQPQHF
>TRBJ2-7|TRBV7-9
CASSPRDQWEQYF
>TRBJ2-1|TRBV7-9
CASRSGLAGGIYNEQFF
>TRBJ1-2|TRBV7-3
CTSSSARGFGGYTF
>TRBJ2-3|TRBV6-5
CASSYSGVSTDTQYF
>TRBJ2-7|TRBV6-5
CASSYAGTHYEQYF
>TRBJ1-4|TRBV28
CASRRSGGEKLFF